The TCR beta chain under discussion was sequenced for a study of T cell changes during pregnancy in multiple sclerosis. Germline CDR1 is SGHDT and CDR2 is YYEEEE. CDR3 size: 13 residues. V was pared by 4 bases and J by 6 bases, with 14 bases between. TCRdb's copy holds only in-frame clones and misses some; the assay was immunoSEQ multiplex PCR. The repertoire holds 40,000 to 55,000 clones, roughly 89% seen once, with under 0.65% in the top ten. The specimen was CD4+ T cells from peripheral blood mononuclear cells, collected in the first trimester of pregnancy. The J gene is TRBJ2-7, the V gene TRBV5-6; D not resolved. The receptor was derived from a female donor with multiple sclerosis, enrolled in a pregnancy study. CDR3 in amino acids: CASSRRGSFEQYF. The CDR3 coding sequence is TGTGCCAGCAGCCGCCGCGGTAGTTTCGAGCAGTACTTC.